This TCR beta chain was observed in a study of CD8+ T cells in alopecia areata. Study findings and constraints: When scalp samples are sequenced, resident alphabeta T cells of normal skin are also captured.

In the case of this clone: What it binds is not known.

Specified treatment: oral pan-JAK inhibitor, 5-10 mg twice daily. The study team obtained lesional scalp punch biopsies and peripheral blood from alopecia areata patients. cDNA reverse transcribed from extracted RNA served as the sequencing template. Clones were sequenced by immunoSEQ multiplex PCR, and TCRdb holds only the in-frame ones, with some missing. The sample has 190,000 or so clones; roughly 61% are singletons. CDR1 is SGDLS and CDR2 is YYNGEE in the germline V gene. CDR3 length equals 14 residues. The V and J ends lost 3 bases and 5 bases respectively, with 15 bases between them. This sample comprised CD8+ T cells sorted from blood, obtained at week 24, from a patient treated with tofacitinib. This rearrangement joins TRBV9 to TRBJ2-7; D is perhaps TRBD2 (6 bases). The sequence was collected from a human donor with alopecia areata. CDR3 loop: CASSEGTALNEQYF. The CDR3 nucleotides read TGTGCCAGCAGCGAGGGGACTGCCCTCAACGAGCAGTACTTC. The whole variable domain, remainder taken from reference TRBV9 and TRBJ2-7, is DSGVTQTPKHLITATGQRVTLRCSPRSGDLSVYWYQQSLDQGLQFLIQYYNGEERAKGNILERFSAQQFPDLHSELNLSSLELGDSALYFCASSEGTALNEQYFGPGTRLTVT.